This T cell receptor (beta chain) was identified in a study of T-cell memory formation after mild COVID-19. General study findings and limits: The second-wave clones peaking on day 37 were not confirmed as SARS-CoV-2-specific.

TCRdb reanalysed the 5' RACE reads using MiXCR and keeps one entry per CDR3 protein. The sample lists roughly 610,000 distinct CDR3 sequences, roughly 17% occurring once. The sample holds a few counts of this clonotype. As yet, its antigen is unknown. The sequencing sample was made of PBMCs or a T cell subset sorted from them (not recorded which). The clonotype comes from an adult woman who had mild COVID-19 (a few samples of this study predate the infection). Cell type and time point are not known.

The CDR3 nucleotides read TGCAGCTCTGGACAGGGGGCGGTGAAGCACAATGAGCAGTTCTTC. Its protein is CSSGQGAVKHNEQFF. The gene calls are TRBV29-1 and TRBJ2-1; 11 bases are a match to TRBD1. The trim removed 8 bases at V and 5 bases at J, leaving 11 bases unmatched. The CDR3 is made up of 15 amino acids. In germline, CDR1 is SQVTM, CDR2 ANQGSEA.